A selection of T cell receptor beta chains follows, all from one sample in a study of blood T cell repertoires in COVID-19. Generated by immunoSEQ multiplex PCR, the TCRdb table keeps only in-frame clones and is missing some. The sample includes over 110,000 clones, roughly 80% of them seen just once. Material: PBMCs or T cells enriched from blood (not recorded which). These receptor sequences come from a man aged 40-49 years with acute COVID-19. Both conserved end residues are part of each CDR3. D genes are given only for firm matches. The size entry is marked missing in some rows and otherwise reads once, few, many or a size class.

>TRBD1|TRBJ2-5|.|TRBV5-4
CASSLDPTGGEETQYF
TGTGCCAGCAGCTTGGACCCGACAGGGGGAGAAGAGACCCAGTACTTC
>TRBD2|TRBJ2-3|.|TRBV30
CAWASGGGTQYF
TGTGCCTGGGCTAGCGGGGGGGGTACGCAGTATTTT
>.|TRBJ1-5|.|TRBV30
CAWSRADSRNQPQHF
TGTGCCTGGAGTAGAGCGGACAGCCGCAATCAGCCCCAGCATTTT
>.|TRBJ2-2|.|TRBV6-5
CASTPKGVGELFF
TGTGCCAGCACTCCAAAGGGGGTCGGGGAGCTGTTTTTT
>TRBD2|TRBJ2-7|.|TRBV5-1
CASSRLAGSGGSYEQYF
TGCGCCAGCAGCAGACTAGCGGGATCGGGGGGTTCCTACGAGCAGTACTTC
>.|TRBJ2-7|.|TRBV12-3/TRBV12-4
CASTFGSAEQYF
TGTGCCAGCACCTTCGGGAGTGCCGAGCAGTACTTC
>.|TRBJ2-7|.|TRBV5-1
CASSLVSGTSIYEQYF
TGCGCCAGCAGCTTGGTGTCGGGGACATCCATTTACGAGCAGTACTTC
>TRBD1|TRBJ2-7|.|TRBV18
CASSQGQGTTYEQYF
TGTGCCAGCTCTCAAGGACAGGGTACTACCTACGAGCAGTACTTC
>.|TRBJ1-2|.|TRBV6-1
CASSGGVRGSGYTF
TGTGCCAGCAGTGGAGGTGTAAGGGGAAGCGGCTACACCTTC
>.|TRBJ1-4|.|TRBV7-2
CASSLAFSATNEKLFF
TGTGCCAGCAGCTTAGCGTTTTCAGCAACTAATGAAAAACTGTTTTTT
>TRBD1|TRBJ1-5|few|TRBV4-1
CASSQGLGVLGGQGQHF
TGCGCCAGCAGCCAAGGTCTAGGTGTTTTGGGGGGACAGGGTCAGCATTTT
>TRBD2|TRBJ2-7|.|TRBV7-2
CASSSSGGGYEQYF
TGTGCCAGCAGCTCCAGCGGGGGCGGGTACGAGCAGTACTTC
>TRBD1|TRBJ1-6|.|TRBV4-1
CASSPSSGGDSPLHF
TGCGCCAGCAGCCCCAGCTCAGGGGGTGATTCACCCCTCCACTTT
>.|TRBJ2-3|.|TRBV28
CASSAPSGTDTQYF
TGTGCCAGCAGTGCGCCCTCCGGCACAGATACGCAGTATTTT
>.|TRBJ2-5|once|TRBV5-6
CASSLAAGIQETQYF
TGTGCCAGCAGCTTGGCCGCGGGGATTCAAGAGACCCAGTACTTC
>.|TRBJ2-5|.|TRBV4-3
CASSLGAQALGETQYF
TGCGCCAGCAGCTTAGGGGCGCAGGCCTTGGGAGAGACCCAGTACTTC
>TRBD1|TRBJ2-3|.|TRBV28
CASRLTGRDTQYF
TGTGCCAGCAGACTGACAGGGAGAGATACGCAGTATTTT
>.|TRBJ2-5|.|TRBV7-2
CASSSVSGKETQYF
TGTGCCAGCAGCTCCGTCTCGGGGAAAGAGACCCAGTACTTC
>.|TRBJ2-3|.|TRBV5-1
CASSLAVDTQYF
TGCGCCAGCAGCTTGGCCGTTGATACGCAGTATTTT
>.|TRBJ1-5|.|TRBV6-1
CASSDSQVNQPQHF
TGTGCCAGCAGTGATTCACAGGTCAATCAGCCCCAGCATTTT
>TRBD1|TRBJ1-6|.|TRBV7-9
CASSSGGQGTSPLHF
TGTGCCAGCAGCTCAGGGGGACAGGGGACTTCACCCCTCCACTTT
>.|TRBJ2-7|.|TRBV10-3
CATARIQGERDEQYF
TGTGCCACCGCCCGTATACAGGGTGAGAGGGACGAGCAGTACTTC
>TRBD1|TRBJ1-1|once|TRBV18
CASSPARGQEEAFF
TGTGCCAGCTCACCCGCTCGGGGACAGGAGGAAGCTTTCTTT
>.|TRBJ2-7|once|TRBV28
CASSFPGGRSYEQYF
TGTGCCAGCAGTTTCCCCGGGGGGCGCTCCTACGAGCAGTACTTC
>TRBD1|TRBJ2-3|.|TRBV11-2
CASSYRDRGTDTQYF
TGTGCCAGCAGCTACCGGGACAGGGGAACAGATACGCAGTATTTT
>.|TRBJ2-5|.|TRBV7-2
CASSPWPLQETQYF
TGTGCCAGCAGCCCCTGGCCCTTGCAAGAGACCCAGTACTTC
>.|TRBJ1-3|.|TRBV7-9
CASSLTGNSGNTIYF
TGTGCCAGCAGCTTAACAGGGAACTCTGGAAACACCATATATTTT
>.|TRBJ1-4|few|TRBV7-6
CASSLVGGRAGEKLFF
TGTGCCAGCAGCTTAGTTGGGGGCAGGGCGGGTGAAAAACTGTTTTTT
>.|TRBJ1-4|.|TRBV2
CASRGRNRVEKLFF
TGTGCCAGCAGGGGCCGTAACAGGGTTGAAAAACTGTTTTTT
>TRBD2|TRBJ2-7|.|TRBV7-2
CASSLRLWRESVSYEQYF
TGTGCCAGCAGCCTCCGCCTGTGGCGGGAGTCAGTCTCCTACGAGCAGTACTTC
>.|TRBJ2-7|.|TRBV30
CAWSNQGYEQYF
TGTGCCTGGAGTAACCAGGGCTACGAGCAGTACTTC
>.|TRBJ2-7|.|TRBV2
CASSYRAEKTYEQYF
TGTGCCAGCAGTTATAGAGCGGAAAAGACCTACGAGCAGTACTTC
>TRBD1|TRBJ1-2|.|TRBV7-9
CASSLAPSDRGRGYTF
TGTGCCAGCAGCTTAGCCCCGTCAGACAGGGGGCGGGGCTACACCTTC
>.|TRBJ2-1|.|TRBV28
CASTSRSSYNEQFF
TGTGCCAGCACGTCGCGGAGCTCCTACAATGAGCAGTTCTTC